At least ten counts were recorded for the clone carrying this TCR beta chain. What it binds is not known. This sample was taken from a study of T cells after posttransplantation cyclophosphamide. General study points: Skin or GI-infiltrating T cells shared few TRB sequences with blood. Recipient CMV seropositivity and CMV reactivation strongly tracked TRB clonality. Donor CD8+ memory clones often dominated recipient blood repertoires at later times.

This CDR3 is 15 amino acids long. Germline loops: CDR1 SGHTA, CDR2 FQGTGA. Trimming took off 2 bases at V and 2 bases at J, with 10 bases between the two ends. A marrow graft followed busulfan-fludarabine conditioning, with cyclophosphamide on days +3 and +4. TCRdb's copy holds only in-frame clones and misses some; the assay was immunoSEQ multiplex PCR. Listed for the sample are 3,200 or so clones, none seen a single time. The genes are TRBV7-3 and TRBJ2-1; the D gene is possibly TRBD2 (5 bases). The sequencing here drew on PBMCs, taken after allogeneic stem cell transplant with posttransplant cyclophosphamide. The receptor's source is a female patient in her 60s who received an allogeneic stem cell transplant from a related donor and was CMV-positive. Some T cells may be provided by the graft donor. This CDR3 reads CASSLLGLTYNEQFF. For the CDR3, the DNA is TGTGCCAGCAGCTTATTAGGACTTACCTACAATGAGCAGTTCTTC.